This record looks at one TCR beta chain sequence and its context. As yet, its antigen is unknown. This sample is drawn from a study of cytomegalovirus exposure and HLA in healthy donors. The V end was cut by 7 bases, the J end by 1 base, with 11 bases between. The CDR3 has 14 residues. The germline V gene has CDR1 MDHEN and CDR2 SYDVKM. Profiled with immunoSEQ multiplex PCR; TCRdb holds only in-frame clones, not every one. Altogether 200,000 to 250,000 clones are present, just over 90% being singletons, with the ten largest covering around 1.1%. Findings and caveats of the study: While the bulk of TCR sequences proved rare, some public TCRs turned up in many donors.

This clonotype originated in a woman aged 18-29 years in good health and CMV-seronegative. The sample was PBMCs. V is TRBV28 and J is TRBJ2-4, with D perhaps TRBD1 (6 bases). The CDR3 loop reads CASNQQGAKNIQYF. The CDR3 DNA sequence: TGTGCCAGCAACCAACAGGGCGCCAAAAACATTCAGTACTTC.